This T cell receptor beta chain emerged from a study of blood T cell repertoires in COVID-19. Clones were read by immunoSEQ multiplex PCR, and TCRdb kept only the in-frame ones, dropping some. The sample carries over 60,000 clones, roughly nine tenths recorded once. This clone was seen just once. This receptor was identified in a woman aged 45-65 years with active COVID-19. Sequenced: peripheral blood.

The CDR3 DNA reads TGTGCCAGCAGCCAAGGAGGGATAAATGAGCAGTTCTTC. Its protein is CASSQGGINEQFF. This sequence joins TRBV6-5 and TRBJ2-1; maybe TRBD2 (6 bases). In germline, CDR1 is MNHEY, CDR2 SVGAGI. Trimming left V 6 bases short and J 7 bases short, with 13 bases between. The CDR3 is 13 amino acids.